This TCR beta chain stems from a study of blood T cell repertoires in COVID-19. The overall study: Samples came from the United States, Italy and Spain, spanning acute and convalescent COVID-19. PBMCs, B-cell-depleted T cells, or T cells were the source of the cDNA or gDNA that made up the material.

This CDR3 spans 15 amino acids. Deletions cut 6 bases from V and 0 bases from J, with 13 bases between. Germline V CDR1 and CDR2: SGHNT, YYREEE (reference sequence). Per the original data handling: Cell counts per sample came from amplifying reference gene primers. Data came from immunoSEQ multiplex PCR; TCRdb stores just in-frame clones and leaves some out. The DNA was the basis for D and trimming; V, J and clone size are from that table. The sample contains 400,000 to 450,000 clones, roughly 90% of which appear only once. The origin of this receptor is a woman between 25 and 40 years old with active or convalescent COVID-19. The source material was peripheral blood. The chain recombines TRBV5-4 with TRBJ2-1, with D perhaps TRBD2 (6 bases). As DNA, the CDR3 is TGTGCCAGCAATCGAGGGAGGTTCTCCTACAATGAGCAGTTCTTC. This encodes CASNRGRFSYNEQFF. The whole variable domain, filled in from reference TRBV5-4 and TRBJ2-1, reads ETGVTQSPTHLIKTRGQQVTLRCSSQSGHNTVSWYQQALGQGPQFIFQYYREEENGRGNFPPRFSGLQFPNYSSELNVNALELDDSALYLCASNRGRFSYNEQFFGPGTRLTVL.